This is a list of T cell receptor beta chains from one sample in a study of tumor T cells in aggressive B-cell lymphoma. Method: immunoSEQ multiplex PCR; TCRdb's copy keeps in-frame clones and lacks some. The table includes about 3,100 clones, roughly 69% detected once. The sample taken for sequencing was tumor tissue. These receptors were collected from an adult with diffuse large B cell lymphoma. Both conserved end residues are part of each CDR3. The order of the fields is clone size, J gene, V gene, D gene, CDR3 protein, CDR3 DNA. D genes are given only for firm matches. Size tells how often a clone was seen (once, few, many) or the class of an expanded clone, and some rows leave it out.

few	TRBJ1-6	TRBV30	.	CAWSRSRANSPLHF	TGTGCCTGGAGCCGGTCAAGAGCTAATTCACCCCTCCACTTT
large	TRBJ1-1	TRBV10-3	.	CATSRTEGNTEAFF	TGTGCCACCTCAAGGACAGAGGGGAACACTGAAGCTTTCTTT
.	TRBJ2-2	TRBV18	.	CASSQGGPGTGELFF	TGTGCCAGCTCACAGGGGGGGCCCGGCACCGGGGAGCTGTTTTTT
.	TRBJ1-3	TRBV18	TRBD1	CASSQDRSSGNTIYF	TGTGCCAGCTCTCAGGACAGGAGCTCTGGAAACACCATATATTTT
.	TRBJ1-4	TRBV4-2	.	CASSQDRGEEKLFF	TGTGCCAGCAGCCAAGACAGGGGAGAGGAAAAATTGTTTTTT
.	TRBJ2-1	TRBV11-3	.	CASSESPYNEQFF	TGTGCCAGCAGCGAGAGCCCCTACAATGAGCAGTTCTTC
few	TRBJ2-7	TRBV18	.	CASSIRQNYEQYF	TGTGCCAGCTCAATTCGACAGAACTACGAGCAGTACTTC
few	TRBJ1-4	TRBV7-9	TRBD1	CASSPGQGWEKLFF	TGTGCCAGCAGCCCTGGACAGGGCTGGGAAAAACTGTTTTTT
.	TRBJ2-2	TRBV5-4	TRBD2	CASRRGLAGNTGELFF	TGTGCCAGCAGAAGGGGACTAGCGGGGAACACCGGGGAGCTGTTTTTT
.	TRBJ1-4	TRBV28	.	CASSLTGTGVGKLFF	TGTGCCAGCAGTTTGACTGGGACGGGAGTTGGGAAACTGTTTTTT
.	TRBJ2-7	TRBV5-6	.	CASSLMSVEQYF	TGTGCCAGCAGCTTGATGTCTGTCGAGCAGTACTTC
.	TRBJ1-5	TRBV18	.	CASSTTDSNQPQHF	TGTGCCAGCTCAACGACAGACAGCAATCAGCCCCAGCATTTT
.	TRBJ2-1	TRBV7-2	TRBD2	CASSLIAGSSSYNEQFF	TGTGCCAGCAGCTTAATAGCGGGCTCGAGCTCCTACAATGAGCAGTTCTTC
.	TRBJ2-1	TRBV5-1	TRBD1	CASRRDRVLGNEQFF	TGCGCCAGCAGACGTGACAGGGTTCTTGGCAATGAGCAGTTCTTC
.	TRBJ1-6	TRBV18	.	CASSPQGSNNNSPLHF	TGTGCCAGCTCACCCCAGGGTTCCAACAATAATTCACCCCTCCACTTT
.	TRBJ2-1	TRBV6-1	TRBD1	CASNLRDRGKNEQFF	TGTGCCAGCAACCTCCGGGACAGGGGGAAGAATGAGCAGTTCTTC
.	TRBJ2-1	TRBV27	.	CASSFRAINSYNEQFF	TGTGCCAGCAGTTTCAGGGCGATAAACTCCTACAATGAGCAGTTCTTC
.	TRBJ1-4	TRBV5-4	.	CASSIQGLNEKLFF	TGTGCCAGCAGCATACAGGGCCTTAATGAAAAACTGTTTTTT
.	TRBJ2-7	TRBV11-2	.	CASSGQQISYEQYF	TGTGCCAGCAGCGGACAGCAGATCTCCTACGAGCAGTACTTC
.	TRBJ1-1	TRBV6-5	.	CASRKGQLTEAFF	TGTGCCAGCAGAAAGGGGCAGTTAACTGAAGCTTTCTTT
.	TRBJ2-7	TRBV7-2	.	CASSLSREHYEQYF	TGTGCCAGCAGCTTATCTCGGGAGCATTACGAGCAGTACTTC
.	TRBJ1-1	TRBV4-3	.	CASSQEAGDIEAFF	TGCGCCAGCAGCCAAGAAGCGGGGGACATTGAAGCTTTCTTT
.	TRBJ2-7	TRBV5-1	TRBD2	CASRELATSYEQYF	TGCGCCAGCAGGGAACTAGCGACCTCCTACGAGCAGTACTTC
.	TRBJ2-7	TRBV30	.	CAWSPQGYEQYF	TGTGCCTGGAGTCCGCAGGGCTACGAGCAGTACTTC
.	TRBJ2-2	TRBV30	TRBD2	CAWMRGGRDYTGELFF	TGTGCCTGGATGCGGGGGGGGAGAGACTACACCGGGGAGCTGTTTTTT
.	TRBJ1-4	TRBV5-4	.	CASKRGGSSTNEKLFF	TGTGCCAGCAAACGCGGGGGCTCGTCAACTAATGAAAAACTGTTTTTT
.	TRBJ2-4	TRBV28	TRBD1	CASSTTGATAKNIQYF	TGTGCCAGCAGTACCACAGGGGCGACAGCCAAAAACATTCAGTACTTC
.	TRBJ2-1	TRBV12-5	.	CASGLVRSGSGSYNEQFF	TGTGCTAGTGGTTTGGTACGGAGCGGGTCCGGCTCCTACAATGAGCAGTTCTTC
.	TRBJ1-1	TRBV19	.	CASSRGRGNTEAFF	TGTGCCAGTTCCCGGGGGAGAGGGAACACTGAAGCTTTCTTT
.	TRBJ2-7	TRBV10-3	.	CAIRFGRSSYEQYF	TGTGCCATCAGATTTGGGCGTAGCTCCTACGAGCAGTACTTC
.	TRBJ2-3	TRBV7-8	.	CASSLRDTQYF	TGTGCCAGCAGCTTACGGGATACGCAGTATTTT
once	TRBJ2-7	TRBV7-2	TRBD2	CASSLGLAGEQYF	TGTGCCAGCAGCTTGGGACTAGCGGGCGAGCAGTACTTC
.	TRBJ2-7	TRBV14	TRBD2	CASSLDTSGSSSEQYF	TGTGCCAGCAGCTTGGATACTAGCGGGAGTTCGTCCGAGCAGTACTTC
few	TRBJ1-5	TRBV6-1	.	CASSIDRFQPQHF	TGTGCCAGCAGCATCGACAGGTTTCAGCCCCAGCATTTT
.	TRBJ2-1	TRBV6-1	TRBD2	CASSEKDLSGSSYNEQFF	TGTGCCAGCAGTGAAAAGGACCTTAGCGGGAGCTCCTACAATGAGCAGTTCTTC
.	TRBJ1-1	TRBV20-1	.	CSARQNTEAFF	TGCAGTGCAAGACAGAACACTGAAGCTTTCTTT
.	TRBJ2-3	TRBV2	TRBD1	CASSEFVRGRSTDTQYF	TGTGCCAGCAGTGAATTTGTCAGGGGGCGTAGCACAGATACGCAGTATTTT
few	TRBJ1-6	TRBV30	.	CAWSDTGFSLHF	TGTGCCTGGAGCGATACAGGTTTTTCCCTCCACTTT
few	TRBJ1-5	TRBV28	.	CASSRDTSNQPQHF	TGTGCCAGCAGCAGGGACACCAGCAATCAGCCCCAGCATTTT
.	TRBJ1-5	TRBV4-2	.	CASSKSDSSNQPQHF	TGTGCCAGCAGCAAAAGCGACAGTAGCAATCAGCCCCAGCATTTT
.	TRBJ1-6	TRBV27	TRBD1	CASSLFSSTGRTLNSPLHF	TGTGCCAGCAGTTTATTCTCTTCGACAGGGCGAACTTTAAATTCACCCCTCCACTTT
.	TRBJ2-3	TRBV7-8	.	CASSSGVRNTDTQYF	TGTGCCAGCAGTTCCGGGGTGCGCAACACAGATACGCAGTATTTT
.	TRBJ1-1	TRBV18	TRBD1	CASSLGQKNTEAFF	TGTGCCAGCTCCCTGGGACAGAAGAACACTGAAGCTTTCTTT
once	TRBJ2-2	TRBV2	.	CASQGTGELFF	TGTGCCAGCCAGGGCACCGGGGAGCTGTTTTTT
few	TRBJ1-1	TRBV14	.	CASSLSPHTGSMNTEAFF	TGTGCCAGCAGCTTATCCCCCCACACAGGGAGCATGAACACTGAAGCTTTCTTT
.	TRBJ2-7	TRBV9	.	CASSVGTTGNGEQYF	TGTGCCAGCAGCGTCGGGACAACCGGGAATGGCGAGCAGTACTTC
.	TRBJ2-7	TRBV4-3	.	CASSRTTSPRLHEQYF	TGCGCCAGCAGCCGGACAACCTCCCCAAGGCTCCACGAGCAGTACTTC